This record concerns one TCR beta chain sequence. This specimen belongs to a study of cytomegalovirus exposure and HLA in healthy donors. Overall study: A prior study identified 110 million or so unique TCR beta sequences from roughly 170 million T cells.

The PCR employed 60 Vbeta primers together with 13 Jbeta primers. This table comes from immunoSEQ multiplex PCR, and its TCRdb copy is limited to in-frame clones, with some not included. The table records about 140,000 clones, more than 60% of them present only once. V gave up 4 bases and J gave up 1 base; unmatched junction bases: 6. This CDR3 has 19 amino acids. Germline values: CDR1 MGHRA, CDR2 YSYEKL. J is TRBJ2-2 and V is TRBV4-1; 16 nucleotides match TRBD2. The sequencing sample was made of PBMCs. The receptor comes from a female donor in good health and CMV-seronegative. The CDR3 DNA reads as TGCGCCAGCAGCCTAGGGACTAGCGGGGGGGCCTTGAACACCGGGGAGCTGTTTTTT. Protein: CASSLGTSGGALNTGELFF.